This TCR beta chain emerged from a study of T cell responses to AZD1222 COVID-19 vaccine. Overall study results and limits: Spike-specific TCRs gained breadth and depth after people received two AZD1222 doses. Seropositivity was recorded at baseline in only a handful of AZD1222 recipients.

Comments on this clone: Its antigen is still unknown.

Germline CDR1 MNHEY, CDR2 SVGAGI. The CDR3 is 14 residues long. V was pared by 5 bases and J by 5 bases, with 13 bases between. Assay: immunoSEQ multiplex PCR; the TCRdb copy retains only in-frame clones and omits some. Of 150,000 or so clones listed, 80% to 95% are singletons. The rearrangement joins TRBV6-5 to TRBJ1-5; TRBD1 might be the D (5 bases). The TCR comes from an adult in good health. The sample consisted of peripheral blood, taken on day 0 of AZD1222 vaccination. The CDR3 nucleotides read TGTGCCAGCAGTCTAAGGCAGGGTGATCAGCCCCAGCATTTT. Amino acids: CASSLRQGDQPQHF.